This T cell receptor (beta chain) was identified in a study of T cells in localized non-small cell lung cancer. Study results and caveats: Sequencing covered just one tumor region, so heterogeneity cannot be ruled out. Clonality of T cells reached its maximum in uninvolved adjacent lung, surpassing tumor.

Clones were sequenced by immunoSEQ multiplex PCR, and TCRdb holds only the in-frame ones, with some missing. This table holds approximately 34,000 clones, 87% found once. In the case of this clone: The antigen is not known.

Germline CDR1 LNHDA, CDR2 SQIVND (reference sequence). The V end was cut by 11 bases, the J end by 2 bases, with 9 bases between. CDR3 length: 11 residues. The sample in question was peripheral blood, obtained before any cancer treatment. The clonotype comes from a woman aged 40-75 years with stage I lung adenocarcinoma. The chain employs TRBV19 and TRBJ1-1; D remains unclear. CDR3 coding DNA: TGTGCCCAACCGGGAAACACTGAAGCTTTCTTT. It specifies CAQPGNTEAFF.